These 18 T cell receptor beta chains were all obtained from the same sample, sequenced in a study of blood T cell repertoires in COVID-19. Data came from immunoSEQ multiplex PCR; TCRdb stores just in-frame clones and leaves some out. This sample carries about 250,000 clones, 70% to 90% of them seen once, and the ten largest clones take around 6.5%. The sequencing sample was made of peripheral blood. These receptors all come from a woman in her thirties with COVID-19, enrolled during active disease.

This chain connects TRBV7-6 to TRBJ2-5; 9 bases line up with TRBD1. Per germline, CDR1 SGHVS and CDR2 FNYEAQ. This CDR3 spans 16 amino acids. The V gene end was trimmed by 5 bases and the J gene end by 2 bases; junction bases not matched to a gene: 9. The CDR3 sequence is CASSLNTGTGQETQYF. The CDR3 nucleotides read TGTGCCAGCAGCCTTAATACGGGGACAGGGCAAGAGACCCAGTACTTC.

The chain has TRBV2 and TRBJ2-3; D is ambiguous. Between the trimmed V and J ends, which lost 5 bases and 2 bases, there was a span of 5 bases. The CDR3 length is 12 residues. The germline gives CDR1 SNHLY, CDR2 FYNNEI. The CDR3 DNA follows: TGTGCCAGCAGTCTATCCACAGATACGCAGTATTTT. It encodes CASSLSTDTQYF.

The V call is TRBV20-1, the J call TRBJ2-5; no firm D call. With 6 bases removed from V and 3 bases from J, the gap between germline ends came to 5 bases. The CDR3 has 10 residues. Germline CDR1 is DFQATT and CDR2 is SNEGSKA (reference sequence). This CDR3 reads CSAQKETQYF. The CDR3 DNA reads TGCAGTGCCCAAAAAGAGACCCAGTACTTC.

J is TRBJ2-3 and V is TRBV9, with D possibly being TRBD2 (6 bases). Germline values: CDR1 SGDLS, CDR2 YYNGEE. CDR3 length: 14 residues. V dropped 0 bases and J dropped 4 bases, with 9 bases sitting between them. CDR3 bases: TGTGCCAGCAGCGTAGGAAGCGGGCCAGATACGCAGTATTTT. Translated: CASSVGSGPDTQYF.

The rearrangement uses TRBV6-6 and TRBJ2-3; 8 bases are shared with TRBD2. Per the germline V gene, CDR1 is MNHNY and CDR2 is SVGAGI (reference sequence). V was clipped by 10 bases and J by 0 bases; unmatched bases: 3. The CDR3 sequence is 13 residues long. CDR3: CATGGGSTDTQYF. DNA for the CDR3: TGTGCCACCGGGGGGGGAAGCACAGATACGCAGTATTTT.

The chain is built from TRBV6-6 and TRBJ1-5; D ambiguous. The V end was cut by 0 bases, the J end by 0 bases, with 9 bases between. Germline V CDR1 and CDR2: MNHNY, SVGAGI (reference sequence). CDR3 length: 16 residues. The CDR3 reads CASSYSVEDSNQPQHF. The CDR3 region has the DNA TGTGCCAGCAGTTACTCCGTGGAGGATAGCAATCAGCCCCAGCATTTT.

V is TRBV28 and J is TRBJ1-1; tentatively, D is TRBD1 (5 bases). Trimming cost V 1 base and J 0 bases, with 12 bases left between them. The germline V gene has CDR1 MDHEN and CDR2 SYDVKM. The CDR3 runs 16 residues. The CDR3 DNA reads as TGTGCCAGCAGTTTATCCTGGACAAGCATGAACACTGAAGCTTTCTTT. This codes for CASSLSWTSMNTEAFF.

The chain uses TRBV2 and TRBJ2-3; 12 bases are a match to TRBD2. The CDR3 extends over 15 amino acids. Germline CDR1 SNHLY, CDR2 FYNNEI. The trim removed 6 bases at V and 4 bases at J, leaving 5 bases unmatched. The CDR3, as DNA: TGTGCCAGCAGCCTGACTAGCGGGGGTGCAGATACGCAGTATTTT. Encoded protein: CASSLTSGGADTQYF.

The genes are TRBV18 and TRBJ2-1, with 10 bases lining up with TRBD2. Germline V gives CDR1 KGHSH, CDR2 LQKENI. J was trimmed by 4 bases and V by 0 bases; bases with no gene match: 3. This CDR3 contains 16 residues. This CDR3 reads CASSPPSGRTYNEQFF. CDR3 coding DNA: TGTGCCAGCTCACCACCTAGCGGGAGGACTTACAATGAGCAGTTCTTC.

This chain connects TRBV6-2 or TRBV6-3 to TRBJ2-5, with 7 bases that match TRBD2. Per the germline V gene, CDR1 is MNHEY and CDR2 is SVGEGT. V dropped 7 bases and J dropped 3; count of bases not matched to a gene: 17. The CDR3 runs 17 residues. This CDR3 reads CASTPIARRGRKETQYF. In DNA form, the CDR3 reads TGTGCCAGCACCCCCATAGCCAGGCGCGGGAGAAAAGAGACCCAGTACTTC.

The chain carries TRBV12-5 and TRBJ1-5; TRBD1 matches 12 bases. From germline, CDR1 is LGHNT and CDR2 FRNRAP. Losses at the gene ends were 5 bases for V and 2 bases for J; bases not matched to a gene: 7. CDR3 length: 17 amino acids. CDR3 protein: CASGRDRGREGNQPQHF. The DNA of the CDR3 is TGTGCTAGTGGTCGGGACAGGGGGCGCGAGGGCAATCAGCCCCAGCATTTT.

The rearrangement joins TRBV5-1 to TRBJ2-7; possibly TRBD1 for D (6 bases). The CDR3 is made up of 15 amino acids. Germline V lookup: CDR1 SGHRS, CDR2 YFSETQ. V shed 1 base and J shed 0 bases, with 11 bases lying between them. This CDR3 reads CASSLTTGNSYEQYF. CDR3 nucleotide sequence: TGCGCCAGCAGCTTGACCACAGGGAACTCCTACGAGCAGTACTTC.

The rearrangement links TRBV4-3 to TRBJ1-1; 7 bases align to TRBD1. This CDR3 is 15 amino acids long. V shed 3 bases, J shed 11 bases, and the junction held 15 bases outside the gene matches. Germline values: CDR1 LGHNA, CDR2 YSLEER. The CDR3 nucleotides read TGCGCCAGCAGCCAGCGGACAGGCGACCCGATGATGGCTTTCTTT. This translates into CASSQRTGDPMMAFF.

The V gene is TRBV11-3, the J gene TRBJ2-1; TRBD2 aligns across 8 bases. The length of the CDR3 is 16 residues. V lost 1 base and J lost 6; bases outside the gene matches: 8. Germline assignment: CDR1 SGHNT and CDR2 YENEEA. CDR3 residues: CASSLASGPQGNEQFF. The CDR3, as DNA: TGTGCCAGCAGCTTAGCTAGCGGGCCTCAGGGCAATGAGCAGTTCTTC.

The chain links TRBV6-4 to TRBJ2-4, with D unclear. Germline-derived CDR1 and CDR2 are MRHNA and SNTAGT. V shed 0 bases and J shed 0 bases, with 12 bases lying between them. The CDR3 is made up of 17 amino acids. CDR3 sequence reads: CASSDSGPPLAKNIQYF. CDR3 DNA sequence: TGTGCCAGCAGTGACTCGGGCCCTCCACTAGCCAAAAACATTCAGTACTTC.

The chain carries TRBV5-3 and TRBJ2-7; 8 nucleotides match TRBD2. TRBV5-3 is an ORF, with its function uncertain. The CDR3 has 14 residues. V shed 6 bases and J 3 bases; nucleotides not matched to a gene: 8. The chain's CDR3 is CARIVASGFYEQYV. In DNA form, the CDR3 reads TGTGCCAGAATCGTGGCTAGCGGGTTCTACGAGCAGTACGTC.

The chain employs TRBV7-9 and TRBJ1-6; D is perhaps TRBD1 (5 bases). This CDR3 region has 12 residues. Trimming pared 5 bases from V and 11 bases from J, leaving 10 bases between. CDR1 is SEHNR, CDR2 FQNEAQ, per germline (reference sequence). DNA for the CDR3: TGTGCCAGCAGCCCTCAGGGTGCACCCCTCCACTTT. Translated, it gives CASSPQGAPLHF.

This chain connects TRBV10-1 to TRBJ2-1; 8 bases match TRBD2. The CDR3 is made up of 15 amino acids. Germline V gene lookup returns CDR1 WNHNN and CDR2 SYGVQD (reference sequence). Germline trimming cut 2 bases from V and 9 bases from J; bases unmatched to any gene: 9. CDR3 loop: CASSESRASGSEQFF. The DNA for the CDR3 is TGCGCCAGCAGTGAGAGCCGGGCTAGCGGGTCTGAGCAGTTCTTC.